Listed below are T cell receptor beta chains from one sample, sequenced in a study of control samples from healthy donors and cancer patients. Libraries were prepared by immunoSEQ multiplex PCR; TCRdb keeps only in-frame clonotypes and omits some of them. The sample includes some 120,000 clones, about 95% seen only once; the top ten take approximately 4%. The sample taken for sequencing was blood. These receptors all stem from a man in his thirties or forties in good health. Each CDR3 is given with its conserved first and last residue.

v_call: TRBV6-7; j_call: TRBJ1-3; cdr3_aa: CASSSQGAAGNTIYF
v_call: TRBV7-2; j_call: TRBJ2-1; cdr3_aa: CASSLVERGGGEQFF
v_call: TRBV7-2; j_call: TRBJ1-5; cdr3_aa: CASSRTGGLGQPQHF
v_call: TRBV19; j_call: TRBJ2-7; cdr3_aa: CASSITGTRPEQYF
v_call: TRBV19; j_call: TRBJ1-5; cdr3_aa: CASSPLGGPTGQPQHF
v_call: TRBV7-9; j_call: TRBJ2-5; cdr3_aa: CASSLGKTGETQYF
v_call: TRBV7-9; j_call: TRBJ2-5; cdr3_aa: CASEAGAQETQYF
v_call: TRBV4-2; j_call: TRBJ2-3; cdr3_aa: CASSQDRPSGASTDTQYF
v_call: TRBV27; j_call: TRBJ2-4; cdr3_aa: CASSRVGTGVLLAKNIQYF
v_call: TRBV21-1; j_call: TRBJ1-2; cdr3_aa: CASSKYGLDPARVGYTF
v_call: TRBV6-4; j_call: TRBJ2-1; cdr3_aa: CASSDGTSGYNEQFF
v_call: TRBV5-6; j_call: TRBJ2-5; cdr3_aa: CASSSTQGQETQYF
v_call: TRBV12-3/TRBV12-4; j_call: TRBJ1-1; cdr3_aa: CASSSLKGPEAFF
v_call: TRBV6-5; j_call: TRBJ2-4; cdr3_aa: CASRGPGQGKNIQYF
v_call: TRBV5-4; j_call: TRBJ1-2; cdr3_aa: CASSLRGADYGYTF
v_call: TRBV12-5; j_call: TRBJ2-3; cdr3_aa: CASGLGASGSGTQYF
v_call: TRBV6-5; j_call: TRBJ1-2; cdr3_aa: CASSMGRWDGYTF
v_call: TRBV9; j_call: TRBJ2-3; cdr3_aa: CASGPPTSGGAGTDTQYF
v_call: TRBV5-5; j_call: TRBJ2-5; cdr3_aa: CASSDGEETQYF
v_call: TRBV19; j_call: TRBJ1-1; cdr3_aa: CASSMASFSGSFF
v_call: TRBV27; j_call: TRBJ1-1; cdr3_aa: CASSLSSRSEAFF
v_call: TRBV6-6; j_call: TRBJ1-5; cdr3_aa: CASRDRGGQPQHF
v_call: TRBV7-9; j_call: TRBJ1-4; cdr3_aa: CASSLELEEKLFF
v_call: TRBV19; j_call: TRBJ2-1; cdr3_aa: CATSDSRNYNEQFF
v_call: TRBV10-2; j_call: TRBJ1-2; cdr3_aa: CASSLDRELYGYTF
v_call: TRBV12-3/TRBV12-4; j_call: TRBJ2-3; cdr3_aa: CASNQGDTQYF
v_call: TRBV11-2; j_call: TRBJ2-1; cdr3_aa: CASSSSGGAVKYNEQFF
v_call: TRBV5-1; j_call: TRBJ1-1; cdr3_aa: CASSLTGPDTEAFF
v_call: TRBV9; j_call: TRBJ2-7; cdr3_aa: CASSNSPQPGYEQYF
v_call: TRBV9; j_call: TRBJ1-5; cdr3_aa: CASSEGDRGWDQPQHF
v_call: TRBV28; j_call: TRBJ1-4; cdr3_aa: CASRLEDNNPTNEKLFF
v_call: TRBV2; j_call: TRBJ1-1; cdr3_aa: CASRVTGLNTEAFF
v_call: TRBV19; j_call: TRBJ1-2; cdr3_aa: CASSIGANYGYTF
v_call: TRBV5-1; j_call: TRBJ2-3; cdr3_aa: CASSLYAGRGTDTQYF
v_call: TRBV12-2; j_call: TRBJ1-3; cdr3_aa: CASRSKPGHIGLVVPGNTIYF
v_call: TRBV9; j_call: TRBJ1-1; cdr3_aa: CASSVGGPNTEAFF
v_call: TRBV3-1/TRBV3-2; j_call: TRBJ2-7; cdr3_aa: CASSQGGGVYEQYF
v_call: TRBV5-5; j_call: TRBJ2-7; cdr3_aa: CASSGLAGLYEQYF
v_call: TRBV21-1; j_call: TRBJ1-2; cdr3_aa: CASSRSWRTTRGSIYGYTF
v_call: TRBV5-1; j_call: TRBJ2-7; cdr3_aa: CASSLKGGPYEQYF
v_call: TRBV5-1; j_call: TRBJ2-7; cdr3_aa: CASSLRGGQAFYEQYF
v_call: TRBV4-3; j_call: TRBJ1-6; cdr3_aa: CASSQDKGPPNSPLHF
v_call: TRBV3-1/TRBV3-2; j_call: TRBJ1-2; cdr3_aa: CASSPLQGAGYGYTF
v_call: TRBV5-1; j_call: TRBJ2-7; cdr3_aa: CASSPGITITYEQYF
v_call: TRBV7-2; j_call: TRBJ1-2; cdr3_aa: CASSLAGWTAGYTF
v_call: TRBV11-3; j_call: TRBJ1-6; cdr3_aa: CASSSGQGENSPLHF
v_call: TRBV3-1/TRBV3-2; j_call: TRBJ1-1; cdr3_aa: CASSLGKGYWGTEAFF
v_call: TRBV6-1; j_call: TRBJ1-4; cdr3_aa: CASSDGTAATNEKLFF
v_call: TRBV7-9; j_call: TRBJ2-3; cdr3_aa: CASSETGVNTDTQYF
v_call: TRBV29-1; j_call: TRBJ1-2; cdr3_aa: CSVAEETGGYTF
v_call: TRBV4-3; j_call: TRBJ1-4; cdr3_aa: CASSITAATNEKLFF
v_call: TRBV6-1; j_call: TRBJ1-4; cdr3_aa: CASSRDYNEKLFF
v_call: TRBV28; j_call: TRBJ1-4; cdr3_aa: CASSPEGIPNEKLFF
v_call: TRBV9; j_call: TRBJ2-1; cdr3_aa: CASSVGLAGIDEQFF
v_call: TRBV15; j_call: TRBJ2-7; cdr3_aa: CATSPGGYEQYF
v_call: TRBV4-3; j_call: TRBJ1-2; cdr3_aa: CASSQSDREGYGYTF